This is a list of T cell receptor beta chains from one sample in a study of blood T cell repertoires in COVID-19. Assay: immunoSEQ multiplex PCR; the TCRdb copy retains only in-frame clones and omits some. The table lists around 64,000 clones, 87% of them singletons. Material: peripheral blood. These receptors all stem from an elderly woman with acute or convalescent COVID-19. Each CDR3 is given with its conserved first and last residue. The D gene is left open where the match is weak. Not every row has a clone size; where given, it reads once, few, many or a size class.

TRBV27	TRBJ2-1	.	TRBD2	CASSPNRLAGPGSNEQFF	TGTGCCAGCAGTCCCAACCGCTTAGCGGGACCGGGCTCCAATGAGCAGTTCTTC
TRBV7-8	TRBJ2-3	.	TRBD2	CASSGLAGGLTDTQYF	TGTGCCAGCAGCGGTCTAGCGGGAGGCTTAACGGATACGCAGTATTTT
TRBV24-1	TRBJ2-3	.	.	CATSDSRKGGTDTQYF	TGTGCCACCAGTGATTCGAGAAAGGGAGGCACAGATACGCAGTATTTT
TRBV4-3	TRBJ1-1	.	.	CASSQRVRGDTEAFF	TGCGCCAGCAGCCAGAGGGTGCGCGGGGACACTGAAGCTTTCTTT
TRBV6-5	TRBJ2-5	.	.	CASSPRRRETQYF	TGTGCCAGCAGTCCCCGGCGCAGGGAGACCCAGTACTTC
TRBV4-1	TRBJ1-1	.	.	CASRKQGVDTEAFF	TGCGCCAGCAGGAAACAGGGTGTGGACACTGAAGCTTTCTTT
TRBV5-1	TRBJ1-2	.	TRBD1	CASSFGTDYGYTF	TGCGCCAGCAGCTTCGGGACAGATTATGGCTACACCTTC
TRBV24-1	TRBJ1-2	.	.	CATSDPTVFPSGYTF	TGTGCCACCAGTGATCCGACAGTATTCCCGTCTGGCTACACCTTC
TRBV30	TRBJ1-3	.	.	CAWSLNSGNTIYF	TGTGCCTGGAGTCTTAACTCTGGAAACACCATATATTTT
TRBV4-2	TRBJ1-2	few	.	CASSQVSLGTGGKLGGYTF	TGTGCCAGCAGCCAAGTCTCCTTGGGAACGGGGGGAAAGTTGGGAGGCTACACCTTC
TRBV5-6	TRBJ2-3	few	TRBD1	CASSLGPGGGDTQYF	TGTGCCAGCAGCTTGGGGCCAGGGGGCGGGGATACGCAGTATTTT
TRBV5-4	TRBJ2-7	.	TRBD1	CASRQGYEQYF	TGTGCCAGCAGACAGGGGTACGAGCAGTACTTC
TRBV27	TRBJ2-1	.	TRBD2	CASSPLLVAGAGEQFF	TGTGCCAGCAGTCCGCTCCTGGTCGCGGGAGCGGGTGAGCAGTTCTTC
TRBV18	TRBJ1-1	once	.	CASSPGQLEAFF	TGTGCCAGCTCACCAGGACAGCTAGAAGCTTTCTTT
TRBV15	TRBJ1-2	.	TRBD1	CATSRAGTGGVVYGYTF	TGTGCCACCAGCAGGGCCGGGACAGGGGGCGTAGTCTATGGCTACACCTTC
TRBV20-1	TRBJ1-2	.	.	CSALDRVYTF	TGCAGTGCTCTCGACAGAGTCTACACCTTC
TRBV7-9	TRBJ1-1	.	.	CASSGRITVNTEAFF	TGTGCCAGCAGCGGTAGGATTACAGTGAACACTGAAGCTTTCTTT
TRBV19	TRBJ2-7	.	.	CASSIALRRTATYEQYF	TGTGCCAGTAGTATAGCCCTGCGGAGGACAGCAACCTACGAGCAGTACTTC
TRBV18	TRBJ2-5	once	.	CASSPDLEETQYF	TGTGCCAGCTCACCCGACTTAGAAGAGACCCAGTACTTC
TRBV28	TRBJ1-2	.	.	CASSSADYGYTF	TGTGCCAGCAGTTCGGCGGACTATGGCTACACCTTC
TRBV11-3	TRBJ2-7	.	.	CASSPATGSYEQYF	TGTGCCAGCAGCCCAGCAACAGGTTCCTACGAGCAGTACTTC
TRBV21-1	TRBJ2-5	.	.	CASSKQGLRDPLETQYF	TGTGCCAGCAGCAAACAAGGACTGCGAGATCCGCTGGAGACCCAGTACTTC
TRBV7-8	TRBJ1-1	.	.	CASSLVTGGTEAFF	TGTGCCAGCAGCTTAGTGACAGGTGGCACTGAAGCTTTCTTT
TRBV9	TRBJ2-1	.	TRBD2	CASSVDGRTYNEQFF	TGTGCCAGCAGCGTAGACGGGAGGACCTACAATGAGCAGTTCTTC
TRBV9	TRBJ2-3	few	TRBD2	CASSPGSGGGNTQYF	TGTGCCAGCAGCCCGGGGAGCGGGGGAGGAAATACGCAGTATTTT
TRBV10-3	TRBJ1-1	.	.	CAISSNRSTEAFF	TGTGCCATCAGTTCTAATCGGAGCACTGAAGCTTTCTTT
TRBV7-6	TRBJ2-5	once	.	CASSLSSSYQETQYF	TGTGCCAGCAGCTTAAGTAGCTCGTACCAAGAGACCCAGTACTTC
TRBV7-6	TRBJ2-1	few	.	CASSLVRYNEQFF	TGTGCCAGCAGCTTAGTGCGCTATAATGAGCAGTTCTTC
TRBV25-1	TRBJ2-7	.	.	CASSEVGSYEQYF	TGTGCCAGCAGTGAAGTCGGCTCCTACGAGCAGTACTTC
TRBV5-6	TRBJ2-1	many	.	CASSLKAEIYNEQFF	TGTGCCAGCAGCCTTAAAGCGGAGATATACAATGAGCAGTTCTTC
TRBV18	TRBJ2-3	.	TRBD2	CASSPSGTITDTQYF	TGTGCCAGCTCACCCTCCGGGACTATCACAGATACGCAGTATTTT
TRBV28	TRBJ2-1	.	TRBD1	CASRGTVSSYNEQFF	TGTGCCAGCAGAGGGACAGTCAGCTCCTACAATGAGCAGTTCTTC
TRBV18	TRBJ1-2	.	.	CASSPGGTANYGYTF	TGTGCCAGCTCACCGGGGGGGACGGCGAACTATGGCTACACCTTC
TRBV14	TRBJ1-1	.	TRBD1	CASSHGSLTGWKAFF	TGTGCCAGCAGCCATGGAAGTTTGACAGGGTGGAAAGCTTTCTTT
TRBV28	TRBJ2-3	.	.	CASTGAGEGQRVDTQYF	TGTGCCAGCACGGGAGCGGGAGAGGGACAGAGGGTGGATACGCAGTATTTT
TRBV7-8	TRBJ2-7	.	TRBD2	CASSKGGRGDEQYF	TGTGCCAGCAGCAAAGGAGGCCGGGGGGACGAGCAGTACTTC
TRBV20-1	TRBJ1-2	.	TRBD1	CSASPGGGYTF	TGCAGTGCTAGTCCAGGGGGTGGCTACACCTTC
TRBV3-1/TRBV3-2	TRBJ1-5	.	.	CASSPWTDNQPQHF	TGTGCCAGCAGCCCTTGGACAGATAATCAGCCCCAGCATTTT
TRBV13	TRBJ2-7	.	.	CASSLVSRPGLDEQYF	TGTGCCAGCAGCTTAGTCTCCCGTCCGGGACTGGACGAGCAGTACTTC
TRBV5-1	TRBJ2-7	.	TRBD1	CASSARDREIEQYF	TGCGCCAGCAGCGCCCGGGACAGGGAGATCGAGCAGTACTTC
TRBV6-6	TRBJ2-5	.	TRBD2	CASSPRTSGASQETQYF	TGTGCCAGCAGTCCTAGGACTAGCGGGGCGAGCCAAGAGACCCAGTACTTC
TRBV11-3	TRBJ1-3	.	TRBD1	CASSAQDRADTIYF	TGTGCCAGCAGCGCCCAGGACAGGGCGGACACCATATATTTT
TRBV6-5	TRBJ2-1	.	.	CASSSLELANEQFF	TGTGCCAGCAGCTCCCTCGAGCTAGCCAATGAGCAGTTCTTC
TRBV4-2	TRBJ1-2	.	.	CASSQDGGAGGYTF	TGTGCCAGCAGCCAAGATGGCGGGGCAGGTGGCTACACCTTC
TRBV29-1	TRBJ1-1	.	TRBD1	CSVTQGGTEAFF	TGCAGCGTTACACAGGGGGGCACTGAAGCTTTCTTT
TRBV18	TRBJ1-5	.	TRBD1	CASSPQGDQPQHF	TGTGCCAGCTCACCGCAGGGGGATCAGCCCCAGCATTTT
TRBV19	TRBJ1-2	.	.	CASDEGTRDYGYTF	TGTGCCAGCGACGAGGGGACAAGGGACTATGGCTACACCTTC
TRBV10-3	TRBJ2-1	.	TRBD2	CAIRGLADGEQFF	TGTGCCATCCGGGGACTAGCGGACGGGGAGCAGTTCTTC
TRBV30	TRBJ1-2	.	TRBD1	CASPGQGLYGYTF	TGTGCCTCTCCGGGACAGGGCTTATATGGCTACACCTTC
TRBV30	TRBJ1-2	.	TRBD1	CAWSVGQGGGGYTF	TGTGCCTGGAGTGTCGGTCAGGGGGGTGGGGGCTACACCTTC
TRBV28	TRBJ1-4	.	.	CASSPHPGEKLFF	TGTGCCAGCAGTCCTCACCCCGGGGAAAAACTGTTTTTT
TRBV20-1	TRBJ1-6	.	TRBD1	CSASSYDRAKSF	TGCAGTGCTAGTTCCTACGACAGGGCCAAGTCTTTT
TRBV7-9	TRBJ2-7	.	.	CASSLSGGLYEQYF	TGTGCCAGCAGCTTAAGTGGCGGGCTATACGAGCAGTACTTC